This TCR beta chain came from a study of preoperative IRX-2 immunotherapy in early breast cancer. The treatment was: preoperative locoregional IRX-2 cytokine immunotherapy. This phase Ib study tested locoregional IRX-2 cytokine immunotherapy given before surgery. The protocol was immunoSEQ multiplex PCR, while the TCRdb copy is restricted to in-frame clones and leaves out a portion. The sample shows 95,000 to 100,000 clones, 75% to 90% of them seen only once. The CDR3 is 14 amino acids. Per germline, CDR1 SGHVS and CDR2 FQNEAQ. The V and J ends lost 3 bases and 4 bases respectively, with 10 bases between them.

This receptor was taken from a human donor with breast cancer. Sample: tumor tissue, taken after IRX-2 immunotherapy. The rearrangement joins TRBV7-8 to TRBJ2-1; tentative D call: TRBD2 (5 bases). The CDR3 bases are TGTGCCAGCAGCTTGTTGGGAGTGTACAATGAGCAGTTCTTC. Its translation is CASSLLGVYNEQFF.